Below are 10 T cell receptor beta chains sequenced from a single sample in a study of vaccination and CD4 T cells after COVID-19 (dated by TCRdb to between 2021 and 2024). Their antigens are not known. The intended sense of this specimen's time point label: late sampling 161 to 241 days after vaccination in three convalescent patients. The treatment or condition label, as the study defines it: roughly ten-day PBMC culture with coronavirus spike peptide pools or control peptides (ViraFEST assay). The library relied on PCR. The instrument given in TCRdb is Illumina iSeq 100. At the Johns Hopkins FTIC core, DNA from the cultured CD4+ T cells underwent TCR sequencing with the Oncomine TCR Beta short-read assay. TCRdb trimmed public reads at Q25 via fastp, called clones via MiXCR and kept in-frame beta chains. CDR3 protein sequences are deduplicated, and each keeps its most common genes and DNA. Within this sample are fewer than 25,000 distinct CDR3 sequences, with 30% to 45% of them counted one time only. The ten largest clones take up 2.6% of the sample.

The sample here was CD4+ T cells from blood, cultured in vitro, taken about 7 months after SARS-CoV-2 vaccination. Source of these receptors: a human donor who had recovered from COVID-19.

The chain couples TRBV7-6 to TRBJ1-3, with D tentatively TRBD1 (5 bases). The CDR3 consists of 16 residues. The germline V gene encodes CDR1 SGHVS and CDR2 FNYEAQ. Trimming cost V 2 bases and J 2 bases, with 13 bases left between them. The CDR3, as DNA: TGTGCCAGCAGCTTATCAGCAGGGACCGCTGGAAACACCATATATTTT. It encodes CASSLSAGTAGNTIYF.

The J gene is TRBJ2-1, the V gene TRBV4-3, with 7 positions matching TRBD1. V lost 6 bases to trimming and J lost 8 bases; unmatched junction nucleotides: 7. The V gene's germline CDR1 is LGHNA and CDR2 YSLEER. The CDR3 is made up of 13 amino acids. The CDR3 nucleotides read TGCGCCAGCAGTGGACAGGAAGGTGATGAGCAGTTCTTC. As protein: CASSGQEGDEQFF.

This clonotype was observed a few times. The chain employs TRBV2 and TRBJ1-2; no clear D. Germline CDR1 reads SNHLY; CDR2 reads FYNNEI. The germline V and J ends were trimmed by 2 bases and 4 bases, with 2 bases remaining between them. The CDR3 spans 11 residues. The CDR3 loop is CASSELYGYTF. CDR3 DNA: TGTGCCAGCAGTGAACTCTATGGCTACACCTTC.

This chain connects TRBV2 to TRBJ1-1; 7 bases map to TRBD1. The V gene's germline CDR1 is SNHLY and CDR2 FYNNEI. This CDR3 spans 13 amino acids. V shed 5 bases and J 2 bases; nucleotides not matched to a gene: 2. The CDR3 loop is CASSRDSNTEAFF. DNA for the CDR3: TGTGCCAGCAGTCGGGACAGCAACACTGAAGCTTTCTTT.

This clonotype has just a few counts. The V gene is TRBV20-1, the J gene TRBJ2-5; D may be TRBD2 (5 bases). CDR1 and CDR2 (germline): DFQATT, SNEGSKA (reference sequence). With 7 bases removed from V and 0 bases from J, the gap between germline ends came to 9 bases. The CDR3 has 12 residues. Written as DNA, the CDR3 is TGCAGTGGCACGGGGTACCAAGAGACCCAGTACTTC. Its translation is CSGTGYQETQYF.

This chain uses TRBV14 with TRBJ1-1; 8 bases line up with TRBD1. The germline gives CDR1 SGHDN, CDR2 FVKESK. This CDR3 has 17 amino acids. Losses at the gene ends were 0 bases for V and 2 bases for J; bases not matched to a gene: 8. The CDR3 protein is CASSQEHRGTVNTEAFF. The CDR3 DNA is TGTGCCAGCAGCCAAGAACACAGGGGGACAGTCAACACTGAAGCTTTCTTT.

This clonotype was detected a few times. The V call is TRBV28, the J call TRBJ2-3, with D tentatively TRBD1 or TRBD2 (6 bases each). There are 15 residues in the CDR3. Per the germline V gene, CDR1 is MDHEN and CDR2 is SYDVKM. V lost 4 bases to trimming and J lost 2 bases, with 13 bases between them. The DNA for the CDR3 is TGTGCCAGCAGTTCAGGGGAGGCAAACACAGATACGCAGTATTTT. Translation: CASSSGEANTDTQYF.

The chain links TRBV7-3 to TRBJ1-5; a weak D match, TRBD1 (6 bases). Trimming removed 1 base from V and 6 bases from J, with 16 bases in between. The CDR3 sequence is 16 residues long. The germline gives CDR1 SGHTA, CDR2 FQGTGA. The CDR3 DNA reads as TGTGCCAGCAGCTTAAGAGTGAGGGGGGGTGGTCAGCCCCAGCATTTT. Translating gives CASSLRVRGGGQPQHF.

This chain links TRBV20-1 with TRBJ2-3; 12 bases agree with TRBD2. CDR1 DFQATT and CDR2 SNEGSKA come from the germline V gene (reference sequence). This CDR3 is 16 amino acids long. J gave up 1 base and V 7 bases, and 9 bases lay outside the gene matches. CDR3 DNA sequence: TGCAGTGTCAGCCGACTAGCGGGAGTCGGCACAGATACGCAGTATTTT. It codes for CSVSRLAGVGTDTQYF.

Comments on this clonotype: The junction departs from germline at one end; a sequencing error may be responsible. V and J are TRBV28 and TRBJ1-1; D is possibly TRBD1 (6 bases). Germline V lookup: CDR1 MDHEN, CDR2 SYDVKM. This CDR3 is built from 12 residues. CDR3 residues: CASSQRGARGIF. The CDR3 DNA reads as TGTGCCAGCAGCCAGCGGGGGGCGCGGGGGATCTTT.